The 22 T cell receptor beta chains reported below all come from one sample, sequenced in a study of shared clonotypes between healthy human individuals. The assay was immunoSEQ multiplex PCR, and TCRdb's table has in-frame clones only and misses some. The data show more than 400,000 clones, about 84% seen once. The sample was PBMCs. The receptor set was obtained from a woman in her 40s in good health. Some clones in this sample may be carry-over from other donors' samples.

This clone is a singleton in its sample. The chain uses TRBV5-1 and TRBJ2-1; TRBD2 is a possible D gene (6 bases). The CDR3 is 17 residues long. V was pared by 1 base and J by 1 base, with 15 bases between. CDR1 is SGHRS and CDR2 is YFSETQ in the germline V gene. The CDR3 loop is CASSLNRDSPSYNEQFF. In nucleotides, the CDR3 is TGCGCCAGCAGCTTGAACCGGGACTCGCCTTCCTACAATGAGCAGTTCTTC.

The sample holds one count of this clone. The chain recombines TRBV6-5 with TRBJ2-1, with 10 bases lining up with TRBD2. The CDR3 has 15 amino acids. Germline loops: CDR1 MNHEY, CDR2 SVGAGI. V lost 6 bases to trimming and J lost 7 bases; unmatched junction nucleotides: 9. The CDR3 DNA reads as TGTGCCAGCAGAGATGGCACTAGCGGGATAAATGAGCAGTTCTTC. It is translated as CASRDGTSGINEQFF.

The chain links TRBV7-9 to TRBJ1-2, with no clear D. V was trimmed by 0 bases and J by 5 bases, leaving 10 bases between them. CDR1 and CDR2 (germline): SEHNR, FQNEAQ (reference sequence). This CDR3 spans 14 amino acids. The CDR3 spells CASSLASSDYGYTF. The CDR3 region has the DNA TGTGCCAGCAGCTTAGCGTCGTCTGATTATGGCTACACCTTC.

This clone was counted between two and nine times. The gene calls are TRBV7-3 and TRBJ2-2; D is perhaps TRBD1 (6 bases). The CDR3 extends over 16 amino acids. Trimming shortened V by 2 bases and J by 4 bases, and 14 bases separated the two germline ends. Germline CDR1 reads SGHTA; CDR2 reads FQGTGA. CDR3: CASSLGSPGATGELFF. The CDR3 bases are TGTGCCAGCAGCTTAGGATCACCAGGGGCCACCGGGGAGCTGTTTTTT.

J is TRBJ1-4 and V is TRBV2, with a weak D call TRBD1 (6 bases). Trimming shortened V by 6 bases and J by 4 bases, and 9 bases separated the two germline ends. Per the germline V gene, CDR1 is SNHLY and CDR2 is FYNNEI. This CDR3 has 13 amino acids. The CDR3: CASRVQGNEKLFF. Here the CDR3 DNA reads TGTGCCAGCAGGGTACAGGGTAATGAAAAACTGTTTTTT.

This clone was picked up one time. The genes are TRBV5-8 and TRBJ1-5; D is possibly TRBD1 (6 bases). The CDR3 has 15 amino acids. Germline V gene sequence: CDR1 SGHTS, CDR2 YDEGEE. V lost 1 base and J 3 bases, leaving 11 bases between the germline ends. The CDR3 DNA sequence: TGTGCCAGCAGCTTGTTTAGGGGGAACAATCAGCCCCAGCATTTT. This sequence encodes CASSLFRGNNQPQHF.

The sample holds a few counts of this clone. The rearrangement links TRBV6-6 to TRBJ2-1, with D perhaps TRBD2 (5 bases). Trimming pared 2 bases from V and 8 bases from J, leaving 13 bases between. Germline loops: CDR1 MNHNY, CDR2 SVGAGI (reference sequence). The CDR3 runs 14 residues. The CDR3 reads CASSYDPGSDEQFF. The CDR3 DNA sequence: TGTGCCAGCAGTTACGACCCGGGAAGCGATGAGCAGTTCTTC.

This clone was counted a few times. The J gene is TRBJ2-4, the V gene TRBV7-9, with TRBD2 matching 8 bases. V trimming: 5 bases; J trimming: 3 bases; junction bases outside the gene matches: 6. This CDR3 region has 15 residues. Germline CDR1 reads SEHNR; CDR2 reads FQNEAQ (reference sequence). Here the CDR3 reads CASSPSGRDKNIQYF. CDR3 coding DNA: TGTGCCAGCAGCCCAAGCGGGAGAGACAAAAACATTCAGTACTTC. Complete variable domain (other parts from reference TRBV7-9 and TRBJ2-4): DTGVSQNPRHKITKRGQNVTFRCDPISEHNRLYWYRQTLGQGPEFLTYFQNEAQLEKSRLLSDRFSAERPKGSFSTLEIQRTEQGDSAMYLCASSPSGRDKNIQYFGAGTRLSVL.

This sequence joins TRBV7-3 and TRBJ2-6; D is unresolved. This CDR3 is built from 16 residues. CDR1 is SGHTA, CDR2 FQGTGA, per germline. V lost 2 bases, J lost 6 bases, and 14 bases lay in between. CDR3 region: CASSLGAQAQANVLTF. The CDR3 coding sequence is TGTGCCAGCAGCTTAGGAGCCCAGGCGCAGGCCAACGTCCTGACTTTC.

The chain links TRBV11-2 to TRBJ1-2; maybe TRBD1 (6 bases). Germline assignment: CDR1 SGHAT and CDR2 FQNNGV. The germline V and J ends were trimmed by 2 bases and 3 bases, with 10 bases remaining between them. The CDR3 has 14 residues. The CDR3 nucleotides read TGTGCCAGCAGCTTAAAGCGGACAGACTATGGCTACACCTTC. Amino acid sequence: CASSLKRTDYGYTF.

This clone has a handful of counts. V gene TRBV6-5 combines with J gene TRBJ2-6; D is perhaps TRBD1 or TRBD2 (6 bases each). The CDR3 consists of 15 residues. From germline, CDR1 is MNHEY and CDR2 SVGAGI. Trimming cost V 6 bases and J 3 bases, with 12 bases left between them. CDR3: CASRRGRSGANVLTF. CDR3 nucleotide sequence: TGTGCCAGCAGAAGGGGGAGGAGTGGGGCCAACGTCCTGACTTTC.

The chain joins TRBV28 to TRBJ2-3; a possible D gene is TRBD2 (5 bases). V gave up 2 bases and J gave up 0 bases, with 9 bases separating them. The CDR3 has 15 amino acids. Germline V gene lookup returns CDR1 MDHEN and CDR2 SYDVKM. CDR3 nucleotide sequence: TGTGCCAGCAGTTTAACTAGACCCAGCACAGATACGCAGTATTTT. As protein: CASSLTRPSTDTQYF.

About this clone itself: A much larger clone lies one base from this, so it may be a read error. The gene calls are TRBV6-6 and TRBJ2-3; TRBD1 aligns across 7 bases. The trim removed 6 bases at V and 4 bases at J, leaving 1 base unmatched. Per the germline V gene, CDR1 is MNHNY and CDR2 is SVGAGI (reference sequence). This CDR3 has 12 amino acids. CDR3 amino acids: CASRQGADTQYF. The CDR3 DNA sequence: TGTGCCAGCAGGCAGGGGGCAGATACGCAGTATTTT.

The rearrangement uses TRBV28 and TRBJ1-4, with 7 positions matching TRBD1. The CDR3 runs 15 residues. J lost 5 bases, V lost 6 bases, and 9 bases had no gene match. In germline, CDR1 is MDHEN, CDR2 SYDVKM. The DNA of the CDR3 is TGTGCCAGCAGGGGGGGACAGTGGGGAAATGAAAAACTGTTTTTT. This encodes CASRGGQWGNEKLFF.

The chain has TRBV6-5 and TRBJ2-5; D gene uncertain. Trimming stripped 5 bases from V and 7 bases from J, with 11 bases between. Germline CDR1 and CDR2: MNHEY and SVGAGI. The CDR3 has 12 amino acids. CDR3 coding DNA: TGTGCCAGCAGTGGTGTCGGCGGGACCCAGTACTTC. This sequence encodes CASSGVGGTQYF.

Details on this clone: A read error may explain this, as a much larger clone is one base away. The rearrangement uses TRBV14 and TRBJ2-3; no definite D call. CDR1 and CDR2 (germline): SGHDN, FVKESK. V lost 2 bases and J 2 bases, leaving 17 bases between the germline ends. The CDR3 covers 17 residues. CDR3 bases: TGTGCCAGCAGCCAATATGGATTAGTGGGTGCCACAGATACGCAGTATTTT. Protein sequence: CASSQYGLVGATDTQYF.

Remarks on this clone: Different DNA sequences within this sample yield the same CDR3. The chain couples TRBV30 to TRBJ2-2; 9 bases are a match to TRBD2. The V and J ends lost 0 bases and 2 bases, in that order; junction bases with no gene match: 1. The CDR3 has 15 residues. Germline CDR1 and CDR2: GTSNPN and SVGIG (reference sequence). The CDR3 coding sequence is TGTGCCTGGAGTGTACTAGCGGGTAACACCGGGGAGCTGTTTTTT. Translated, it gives CAWSVLAGNTGELFF.

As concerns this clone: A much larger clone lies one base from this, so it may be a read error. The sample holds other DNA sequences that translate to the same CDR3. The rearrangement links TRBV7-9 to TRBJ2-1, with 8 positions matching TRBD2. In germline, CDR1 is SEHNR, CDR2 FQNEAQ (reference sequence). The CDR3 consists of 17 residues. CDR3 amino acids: CASSSPKKRESNNEQFF. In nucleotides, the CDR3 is TGTGCCAGCAGCTCACCAAAAAAGCGGGAGAGCAACAACGAGCAGTTCTTC.

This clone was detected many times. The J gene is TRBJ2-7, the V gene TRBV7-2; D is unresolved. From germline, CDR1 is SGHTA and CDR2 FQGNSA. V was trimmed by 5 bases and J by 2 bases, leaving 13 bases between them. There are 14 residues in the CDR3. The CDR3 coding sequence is TGTGCCAGCAGCCCTTCATCGTTGGCCTACGAGCAGTACTTC. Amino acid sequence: CASSPSSLAYEQYF. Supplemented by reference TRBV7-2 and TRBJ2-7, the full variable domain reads GAGVSQSPSNKVTEKGKDVELRCDPISGHTALYWYRQSLGQGLEFLIYFQGNSAPDKSGLPSDRFSAERTGGSVSTLTIQRTQQEDSAVYLCASSPSSLAYEQYFGPGTRLTVT.

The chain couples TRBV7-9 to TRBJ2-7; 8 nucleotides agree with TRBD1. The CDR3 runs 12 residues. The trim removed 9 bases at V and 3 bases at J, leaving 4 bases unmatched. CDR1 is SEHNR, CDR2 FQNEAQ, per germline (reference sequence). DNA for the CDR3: TGTGCCAGACAGGGGGAGGACTACGAGCAGTACTTC. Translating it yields CARQGEDYEQYF. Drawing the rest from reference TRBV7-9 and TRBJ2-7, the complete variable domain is DTGVSQNPRHKITKRGQNVTFRCDPISEHNRLYWYRQTLGQGPEFLTYFQNEAQLEKSRLLSDRFSAERPKGSFSTLEIQRTEQGDSAMYLCARQGEDYEQYFGPGTRLTVT.

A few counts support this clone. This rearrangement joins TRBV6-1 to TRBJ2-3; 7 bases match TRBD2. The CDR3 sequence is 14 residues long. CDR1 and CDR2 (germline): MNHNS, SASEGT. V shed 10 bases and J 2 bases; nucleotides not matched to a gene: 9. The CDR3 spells CATRAGPYTDTQYF. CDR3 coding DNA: TGTGCCACCAGAGCGGGACCTTACACAGATACGCAGTATTTT.

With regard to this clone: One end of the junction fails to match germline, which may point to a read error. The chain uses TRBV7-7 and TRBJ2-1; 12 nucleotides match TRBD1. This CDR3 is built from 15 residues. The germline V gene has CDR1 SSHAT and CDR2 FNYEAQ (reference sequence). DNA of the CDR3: TGTGCTAGCAGCCCGGGACAGGGGGCCCACAATGAGCAGTTCTTC. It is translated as CASSPGQGAHNEQFF.